This is a list of T cell receptor beta chains from one sample in a study of T-cell reconstitution after alpha-beta-depleted transplantation in children. One entry per CDR3 protein, called by TCRdb with MiXCR from the PCR reads. This table has approximately 350,000 distinct CDR3 sequences, about an eighth appearing once. The specimen was PBMCs, collected from the stem cell graft. The receptors shown here come from a human donor who donated a stem cell graft to a child with Fanconi anemia. CDR3s include the opening cysteine and the closing phenylalanine or tryptophan. D genes are given only for firm matches. Size tells how often a clone was seen (once, few, many) or the class of an expanded clone, and some rows leave it out.

j_gene: TRBJ2-1; abundance: .; len: 15; d_gene: .; v_gene: TRBV18; CDR3aa: CASSFEQGMYNEQFF; CDR3nt: TGTGCCAGCTCATTCGAGCAGGGGATGTACAATGAGCAGTTCTTC
j_gene: TRBJ2-7; abundance: many; len: 13; d_gene: .; v_gene: TRBV2; CDR3aa: CASSRGASYEQYF; CDR3nt: TGTGCCAGCAGCCGGGGGGCCTCCTACGAGCAGTACTTC
j_gene: TRBJ2-2; abundance: many; len: 15; d_gene: .; v_gene: TRBV12-3/TRBV12-4; CDR3aa: CASSFSTENTGELFF; CDR3nt: TGTGCCAGCAGTTTTTCTACGGAGAACACCGGGGAGCTGTTTTTT
j_gene: TRBJ2-1; abundance: .; len: 16; d_gene: TRBD2; v_gene: TRBV20-1; CDR3aa: CSAQLNSGGAYNEQFF; CDR3nt: TGCAGTGCCCAGCTGAATAGCGGGGGGGCCTACAATGAGCAGTTCTTC
j_gene: TRBJ1-2; abundance: few; len: 17; d_gene: TRBD1; v_gene: TRBV5-1; CDR3aa: CASSLVPGTGMDYGYTF; CDR3nt: TGCGCCAGCAGCTTGGTCCCCGGGACAGGAATGGACTATGGCTACACCTTC
j_gene: TRBJ1-1; abundance: few; len: 16; d_gene: .; v_gene: TRBV12-3/TRBV12-4; CDR3aa: CASSLGVGARALKAFF; CDR3nt: TGTGCCAGCAGTTTGGGGGTGGGGGCCCGTGCCCTGAAAGCTTTCTTT
j_gene: TRBJ2-2; abundance: many; len: 20; d_gene: TRBD1; v_gene: TRBV10-1; CDR3aa: CASSPGTGNRPGTDTGELFF; CDR3nt: TGCGCCAGCAGTCCTGGGACAGGGAATCGTCCGGGGACGGACACCGGGGAGCTGTTTTTT
j_gene: TRBJ2-1; abundance: many; len: 14; d_gene: .; v_gene: TRBV18; CDR3aa: CASSPSISGNEQFF; CDR3nt: TGTGCCAGCTCACCTAGCATTTCAGGAAATGAGCAGTTCTTC
j_gene: TRBJ1-2; abundance: .; len: 16; d_gene: TRBD1; v_gene: TRBV4-2; CDR3aa: CASSQDHRGLDYGYTF; CDR3nt: TGTGCCAGCAGCCAAGACCACAGGGGGCTGGACTATGGCTACACCTTC
j_gene: TRBJ2-1; abundance: .; len: 15; d_gene: .; v_gene: TRBV12-3/TRBV12-4; CDR3aa: CASRPTGASYNEQFF; CDR3nt: TGTGCCAGCAGACCCACGGGGGCCTCCTACAATGAGCAGTTCTTC
j_gene: TRBJ1-2; abundance: .; len: 12; d_gene: .; v_gene: TRBV28; CDR3aa: CASSLFNYGYTF; CDR3nt: TGTGCCAGCAGTTTATTCAACTATGGCTACACCTTC
j_gene: TRBJ1-5; abundance: .; len: 13; d_gene: .; v_gene: TRBV20-1; CDR3aa: CSGRDGNNQPQHF; CDR3nt: TGCAGTGGCCGGGACGGCAACAATCAGCCCCAGCATTTT
j_gene: TRBJ1-5; abundance: .; len: 13; d_gene: .; v_gene: TRBV20-1; CDR3aa: CSAIQGGTQPQHF; CDR3nt: TGCAGTGCAATTCAGGGTGGAACTCAGCCCCAGCATTTT
j_gene: TRBJ2-2; abundance: few; len: 15; d_gene: .; v_gene: TRBV7-2; CDR3aa: CASSLASTVTGELFF; CDR3nt: TGTGCCAGCAGCTTAGCGTCTACGGTGACCGGGGAGCTGTTTTTT
j_gene: TRBJ1-2; abundance: few; len: 12; d_gene: .; v_gene: TRBV12-5; CDR3aa: CASGVDGYGYTF; CDR3nt: TGTGCTAGTGGTGTGGACGGCTATGGCTACACCTTC
j_gene: TRBJ2-1; abundance: few; len: 14; d_gene: TRBD1; v_gene: TRBV4-2; CDR3aa: CASSQDLDRNEQFF; CDR3nt: TGTGCCAGCAGCCAAGATTTGGACAGGAATGAGCAGTTCTTC
j_gene: TRBJ2-3; abundance: few; len: 17; d_gene: .; v_gene: TRBV18; CDR3aa: CASSPGILAWGTDTQYF; CDR3nt: TGTGCCAGCTCACCAGGAATATTGGCTTGGGGCACAGATACGCAGTATTTT
j_gene: TRBJ2-1; abundance: .; len: 15; d_gene: .; v_gene: TRBV12-3/TRBV12-4; CDR3aa: CASSFPGQTYNEQFF; CDR3nt: TGTGCCAGCAGTTTCCCCGGACAGACCTACAATGAGCAGTTCTTC
j_gene: TRBJ2-3; abundance: .; len: 16; d_gene: .; v_gene: TRBV6-1; CDR3aa: CASSGELSYGTDTQYF; CDR3nt: TGTGCCAGCAGTGGCGAACTATCTTACGGCACAGATACGCAGTATTTT
j_gene: TRBJ1-5; abundance: .; len: 13; d_gene: .; v_gene: TRBV20-1; CDR3aa: CSVDRRAGEPQHF; CDR3nt: TGCAGTGTCGATAGGCGGGCTGGCGAGCCCCAGCATTTT
j_gene: TRBJ2-4; abundance: many; len: 16; d_gene: TRBD1; v_gene: TRBV4-2; CDR3aa: CASSQEGTGAGNIQYF; CDR3nt: TGTGCCAGCAGCCAAGAGGGGACAGGGGCCGGGAACATTCAGTACTTC
j_gene: TRBJ2-1; abundance: .; len: 14; d_gene: TRBD2; v_gene: TRBV10-3; CDR3aa: CAISEGTSGNEQFF; CDR3nt: TGTGCCATCAGTGAGGGGACTAGCGGCAATGAGCAGTTCTTC
j_gene: TRBJ1-2; abundance: many; len: 12; d_gene: .; v_gene: TRBV20-1; CDR3aa: CSAGTEDYGYTF; CDR3nt: TGCAGTGCTGGGACCGAAGACTATGGCTACACCTTC
j_gene: TRBJ1-2; abundance: few; len: 15; d_gene: .; v_gene: TRBV29-1; CDR3aa: CSVASGDLRLYGYTF; CDR3nt: TGCAGCGTTGCATCTGGTGACCTTAGACTCTATGGCTACACCTTC
j_gene: TRBJ2-2; abundance: few; len: 15; d_gene: TRBD1; v_gene: TRBV7-2; CDR3aa: CASSSNRGFTGELFF; CDR3nt: TGTGCCAGCAGCTCCAACAGGGGGTTCACCGGGGAGCTGTTTTTT
j_gene: TRBJ1-1; abundance: .; len: 14; d_gene: .; v_gene: TRBV19; CDR3aa: CASSTPGMNTEAFF; CDR3nt: TGTGCCAGTAGTACACCGGGGATGAACACTGAAGCTTTCTTT
j_gene: TRBJ2-5; abundance: many; len: 11; d_gene: .; v_gene: TRBV18; CDR3aa: CASSPQETQYF; CDR3nt: TGTGCCAGCTCACCCCAAGAGACCCAGTACTTC
j_gene: TRBJ1-2; abundance: .; len: 14; d_gene: .; v_gene: TRBV5-1; CDR3aa: CASSLFPGDYGYTF; CDR3nt: TGCGCCAGCAGCTTGTTTCCAGGGGACTATGGCTACACCTTC
j_gene: TRBJ2-7; abundance: few; len: 15; d_gene: .; v_gene: TRBV27; CDR3aa: CASSPIDTSAYEQYF; CDR3nt: TGTGCCAGCAGTCCGATCGACACCTCCGCCTACGAGCAGTACTTC
j_gene: TRBJ1-1; abundance: few; len: 12; d_gene: .; v_gene: TRBV20-1; CDR3aa: CSAVGGGTEAFF; CDR3nt: TGCAGTGCGGTGGGGGGTGGCACTGAAGCTTTCTTT
j_gene: TRBJ2-3; abundance: few; len: 14; d_gene: .; v_gene: TRBV5-5; CDR3aa: CASSSRHSTDTQYF; CDR3nt: TGTGCCAGCAGCTCACGGCACAGCACAGATACGCAGTATTTT
j_gene: TRBJ1-2; abundance: few; len: 14; d_gene: .; v_gene: TRBV29-1; CDR3aa: CSVVGHASEFGYTF; CDR3nt: TGCAGCGTTGTTGGCCATGCAAGTGAATTTGGCTACACCTTC
j_gene: TRBJ2-7; abundance: few; len: 16; d_gene: .; v_gene: TRBV11-2; CDR3aa: CASSPRVAGAVYEQYF; CDR3nt: TGTGCCAGCAGCCCGAGGGTCGCGGGCGCCGTCTACGAGCAGTACTTC
j_gene: TRBJ2-7; abundance: many; len: 14; d_gene: TRBD1; v_gene: TRBV5-1; CDR3aa: CASSLAGTGVEQYF; CDR3nt: TGCGCCAGCAGCTTGGCCGGGACAGGGGTCGAGCAGTACTTC
j_gene: TRBJ2-5; abundance: many; len: 14; d_gene: .; v_gene: TRBV14; CDR3aa: CASSQDAYQETQYF; CDR3nt: TGTGCCAGCAGCCAAGATGCGTACCAAGAGACCCAGTACTTC
j_gene: TRBJ2-3; abundance: .; len: 11; d_gene: .; v_gene: TRBV27; CDR3aa: CASSEGGTQYF; CDR3nt: TGTGCCAGCAGTGAGGGGGGTACGCAGTATTTT
j_gene: TRBJ2-7; abundance: few; len: 15; d_gene: .; v_gene: TRBV7-2; CDR3aa: CASSLGYLGDYEQYF; CDR3nt: TGTGCCAGCAGCTTAGGTTACTTAGGGGACTACGAGCAGTACTTC
j_gene: TRBJ2-5; abundance: .; len: 13; d_gene: .; v_gene: TRBV6-5; CDR3aa: CASSRDSSETQYF; CDR3nt: TGTGCCAGCAGCCGGGATTCTTCAGAGACCCAGTACTTC
j_gene: TRBJ1-4; abundance: .; len: 15; d_gene: .; v_gene: TRBV5-5; CDR3aa: CASSPHRSTNEKLFF; CDR3nt: TGTGCCAGCAGCCCTCACAGGTCAACTAATGAAAAACTGTTTTTT
j_gene: TRBJ1-3; abundance: .; len: 13; d_gene: .; v_gene: TRBV7-8; CDR3aa: CASSLNHENTIYF; CDR3nt: TGTGCCAGCAGCTTGAACCATGAAAACACCATATATTTT
j_gene: TRBJ2-1; abundance: .; len: 15; d_gene: TRBD1; v_gene: TRBV12-3/TRBV12-4; CDR3aa: CASSPPGQSYNEQFF; CDR3nt: TGTGCCAGCAGCCCCCCGGGACAGAGCTACAATGAGCAGTTCTTC
j_gene: TRBJ2-6; abundance: .; len: 17; d_gene: TRBD1; v_gene: TRBV6-2/TRBV6-3; CDR3aa: CASTPGQGAVGANVLTF; CDR3nt: TGTGCCAGCACCCCGGGACAGGGGGCGGTCGGGGCCAACGTCCTGACTTTC
j_gene: TRBJ1-1; abundance: many; len: 13; d_gene: .; v_gene: TRBV4-3; CDR3aa: CASRLTLGTEAFF; CDR3nt: TGCGCCAGCAGACTAACATTGGGCACTGAAGCTTTCTTT
j_gene: TRBJ1-3; abundance: .; len: 13; d_gene: .; v_gene: TRBV12-3/TRBV12-4; CDR3aa: CASSLVTGNTIYF; CDR3nt: TGTGCCAGCAGCTTGGTCACTGGAAACACCATATATTTT
j_gene: TRBJ2-1; abundance: few; len: 13; d_gene: .; v_gene: TRBV4-2; CDR3aa: CASSPEPDNEQFF; CDR3nt: TGTGCCAGCAGCCCCGAACCCGACAATGAGCAGTTCTTC
j_gene: TRBJ2-1; abundance: few; len: 14; d_gene: .; v_gene: TRBV7-6; CDR3aa: CASSLGATYNEQFF; CDR3nt: TGTGCCAGCAGCTTAGGGGCCACCTACAATGAGCAGTTCTTC
j_gene: TRBJ2-5; abundance: .; len: 14; d_gene: .; v_gene: TRBV14; CDR3aa: CASSHLRSLETQYF; CDR3nt: TGTGCCAGCAGCCATTTGAGGAGCTTAGAGACCCAGTACTTC
j_gene: TRBJ2-3; abundance: few; len: 13; d_gene: .; v_gene: TRBV5-5; CDR3aa: CASSLSGGSTQYF; CDR3nt: TGTGCCAGCAGCTTGTCGGGCGGCAGTACGCAGTATTTT
j_gene: TRBJ1-4; abundance: few; len: 13; d_gene: .; v_gene: TRBV6-5; CDR3aa: CASSYRREEKLFF; CDR3nt: TGTGCCAGCAGTTACAGAAGGGAAGAAAAACTGTTTTTT